The next 22 T cell receptor beta chains were all read from a single sample in a study of blood T cell repertoires in COVID-19. Sequencing was performed with immunoSEQ multiplex PCR; in TCRdb, only in-frame clones are kept and a portion is missing. The table lists tens of thousands of clones, roughly four fifths of them singletons. Sequenced input: peripheral blood. The receptors come from a woman in her fifties or sixties with acute or convalescent COVID-19.

The rearrangement links TRBV21-1 to TRBJ2-5; the table's D gene call, TRBD2, was not cross checked with the DNA. TRBV21-1 is tagged as a pseudogene. The CDR3 contains 15 residues. This chain's CDR3 is CASSKGGWRQETQYF. Here the CDR3 DNA reads TGTGCCAGCAGCAAAGGAGGCTGGCGGCAAGAGACCCAGTACTTC.

The chain combines TRBV12-3 or TRBV12-4 with TRBJ1-1; TRBD1 aligns across 8 bases. The CDR3 loop spans 13 amino acids. The ends lost 4 bases at V and 7 bases at J; junction bases unmatched: 5. CDR3 sequence (DNA): TGTGCCAGCAGTTCCCCCGGGACAGGTGAAGCTTTCTTT. This sequence encodes CASSSPGTGEAFF.

The chain combines TRBV7-3 with TRBJ2-7, with D tentatively TRBD2 (7 bases). Trimming took 2 bases from V and 6 from J, leaving 17 bases between them. The CDR3 sequence is 15 residues long. CDR1 and CDR2 (germline): SGHTA, FQGTGA. DNA for the CDR3: TGTGCCAGCAGCTTAGTACGGGGGGCCCTTTGCGAGCAGTACTTC. Its protein is CASSLVRGALCEQYF.

The CDR3 nucleotides read TGTGCCAGCAGTGAAAGGCTAGCGGGGGGAACCCAAGAGACCCAGTACTTC. Protein: CASSERLAGGTQETQYF. V and J are TRBV6-1 and TRBJ2-5, with 11 bases fitting TRBD2. Germline trimming cut 2 bases from V and 1 base from J; bases unmatched to any gene: 6. Germline V gene data show CDR1 as MNHNS and CDR2 as SASEGT. This CDR3 is built from 17 residues.

This rearrangement joins TRBV2 to TRBJ1-6; unclear D gene. The V gene's germline CDR1 is SNHLY and CDR2 FYNNEI. The CDR3 length is 15 residues. Trimming shortened V by 4 bases and J by 10 bases, and 17 bases separated the two germline ends. For the CDR3, the DNA is TGTGCCAGCAGTGTGGAGCCTTCGGCTCAATCACCCCTCCACTTT. Encoded protein: CASSVEPSAQSPLHF.

The chain uses TRBV7-3 and TRBJ1-1; D possibly corresponds to TRBD1 (5 bases). V was pared by 2 bases and J by 8 bases, with 18 bases between. CDR3 length: 15 residues. CDR1 is SGHTA, CDR2 FQGTGA, per germline. Here the CDR3 DNA reads TGTGCCAGCAGCTTAGGTATTGGGGCAGGGTCCGAAGCTTTCTTT. This codes for CASSLGIGAGSEAFF.

This sequence joins TRBV3-1 (or the pseudogene TRBV3-2) and TRBJ2-5; possible D gene TRBD1, 5 bases. This CDR3 has 15 residues. Between the trimmed V and J ends, which lost 4 bases and 1 base, there was a span of 13 bases. CDR1 is LGHDT, CDR2 YNNKEL, per germline (reference sequence). In DNA, the CDR3 is TGTGCCAGCAGCCTACAACTTGGGGCCCAAGAGACCCAGTACTTC. It translates to CASSLQLGAQETQYF.

This chain connects TRBV3-1 (or the pseudogene TRBV3-2) to TRBJ2-3; D is unresolved. The germline V gene has CDR1 LGHDT and CDR2 YNNKEL (reference sequence). Deletions cut 4 bases from V and 2 bases from J, with 4 bases between. The CDR3 is made up of 12 amino acids. CDR3: CASSRATDTQYF. CDR3 nucleotides: TGTGCCAGCAGCCGCGCCACAGATACGCAGTATTTT.

V is TRBV15 and J is TRBJ1-1, with D perhaps TRBD1 (5 bases). Trimming pared 0 bases from V and 8 bases from J, leaving 10 bases between. This CDR3 is built from 13 residues. The germline gives CDR1 LNHNV, CDR2 YYDKDF (reference sequence). The CDR3 region is CATSRDRGREAFF. The DNA of the CDR3 is TGTGCCACCAGCAGAGATCGGGGGAGGGAAGCTTTCTTT.

CDR3 nucleotide sequence: TGTGCCAGCAGCCAAGGGCAGGGGGGCTACAATGAGCAGTTCTTC. This gives the protein CASSQGQGGYNEQFF. V is TRBV3-1 (or the pseudogene TRBV3-2) and J is TRBJ2-1; D may be TRBD1 (7 bases). Between the trimmed V and J ends, which lost 1 base and 3 bases, there was a span of 10 bases. This CDR3 comprises 15 residues. CDR1 is LGHDT, CDR2 YNNKEL, per germline (reference sequence).

The chain couples TRBV12-3 or TRBV12-4 to TRBJ2-5; no definite D call. Trimming removed 2 bases at V and 5 bases at J, with 3 bases between. The CDR3 is 11 residues long. The CDR3 DNA sequence: TGTGCCAGCAGTTTACGGGAGACCCAGTACTTC. This sequence encodes CASSLRETQYF.

J is TRBJ2-3 and V is TRBV24-1; 11 nucleotides agree with TRBD1. Germline loops: CDR1 KGHDR, CDR2 SFDVKD. Germline trimming cut 1 base from V and 3 bases from J; bases unmatched to any gene: 2. The CDR3 is 16 amino acids. The DNA for the CDR3 is TGTGCCACCAGTGATTTAGGGACAGGGGGGACAGATACGCAGTATTTT. This codes for CATSDLGTGGTDTQYF.

The chain links TRBV4-1 to TRBJ2-5, with 12 bases lining up with TRBD2. The CDR3 runs to 14 residues. Germline V gene lookup returns CDR1 MGHRA and CDR2 YSYEKL. The J segment lost 4 bases and the V segment lost 6 bases, leaving 3 bases of the junction unmatched. CDR3 DNA sequence: TGCGCCAGCAGTTGGACTAGCGGGGTAGAGACCCAGTACTTC. Translated, it gives CASSWTSGVETQYF.

DNA for the CDR3: TGTGCCAGCAGTGGACAGACGGGAGTTGAAAAACTGTTTTTT. Amino acid sequence: CASSGQTGVEKLFF. The chain employs TRBV2 and TRBJ1-4; perhaps TRBD1 as D (5 bases). Trimming cost V 4 bases and J 7 bases, with 13 bases left between them. CDR1 is SNHLY and CDR2 is FYNNEI in the germline V gene. The CDR3 totals 14 residues. Combining the CDR3 with reference TRBV2 and TRBJ1-4 gives the whole variable domain EPEVTQTPSHQVTQMGQEVILRCVPISNHLYFYWYRQILGQKVEFLVSFYNNEISEKSEIFDDQFSVERPDGSNFTLKIRSTKLEDSAMYFCASSGQTGVEKLFFGSGTQLSVL.

The chain carries TRBV18 and TRBJ1-5; 9 bases align to TRBD1. The CDR3 contains 14 residues. Unmatched junction bases numbered 1, after V lost 3 bases and J lost 4 bases. Germline CDR1 is KGHSH and CDR2 is LQKENI. This CDR3 is CASSPGQGNQPQHF. CDR3 in DNA: TGTGCCAGCTCACCGGGACAGGGAAATCAGCCCCAGCATTTT.

This rearrangement joins TRBV7-7 to TRBJ2-5, with 10 bases that match TRBD2. Germline-derived CDR1 and CDR2 are SSHAT and FNYEAQ (reference sequence). Unmatched junction bases numbered 9, after V lost 3 bases and J lost 2 bases. This CDR3 has 17 amino acids. For the CDR3, the DNA is TGTGCCAGCAGCTTTCGTAGTCTAGCGGGGGCTCAAGAGACCCAGTACTTC. It codes for CASSFRSLAGAQETQYF.

The chain links TRBV6-1 to TRBJ2-5, with D tentatively TRBD1 (6 bases). The CDR3 covers 14 residues. Trimming took off 3 bases at V and 5 bases at J, with 13 bases between the two ends. Germline V lookup: CDR1 MNHNS, CDR2 SASEGT. This CDR3 reads CASSDRRGRETQYF. The CDR3 DNA follows: TGTGCCAGCAGTGACCGCAGGGGCAGGGAGACCCAGTACTTC.

V and J are TRBV18 and TRBJ2-5, with 7 positions matching TRBD1. The CDR3 extends over 14 amino acids. Germline trimming cut 3 bases from V and 5 bases from J; bases unmatched to any gene: 6. Germline V CDR1 and CDR2: KGHSH, LQKENI. The DNA of the CDR3 is TGTGCCAGCTCACCGCGACAGGGTGCGGAGACCCAGTACTTC. Residues: CASSPRQGAETQYF.

This clone appeared once. The chain employs TRBV3-1 (or the pseudogene TRBV3-2) and TRBJ2-3; possible D gene TRBD2, 6 bases. Trimming took off 4 bases at V and 2 bases at J, with 10 bases between the two ends. The CDR3 runs to 14 residues. The germline V gene has CDR1 LGHDT and CDR2 YNNKEL (reference sequence). CDR3 in DNA: TGTGCCAGCAGCCGTGGGACTGTCACAGATACGCAGTATTTT. This translates into CASSRGTVTDTQYF.

The chain joins TRBV6-5 to TRBJ1-1, with 7 bases that match TRBD1. The CDR3 runs to 15 residues. CDR1 and CDR2 from the germline V gene are MNHEY and SVGAGI. The V gene end was trimmed by 6 bases and the J gene end by 2 bases; junction bases not matched to a gene: 9. The CDR3 region is CASSPRQGRNTEAFF. The CDR3 coding sequence is TGTGCCAGCAGCCCCCGACAGGGAAGAAACACTGAAGCTTTCTTT.

This sequence joins TRBV7-6 and TRBJ1-2; TRBD1 matches 10 bases. V trimming: 5 bases; J trimming: 0 bases; junction bases outside the gene matches: 6. CDR1 SGHVS and CDR2 FNYEAQ come from the germline V gene. The CDR3 extends over 16 amino acids. The CDR3 region has the DNA TGTGCCAGCAGCCCGACAGGGGGCGCCTCTAACTATGGCTACACCTTC. Translated, it gives CASSPTGGASNYGYTF.

V gene TRBV6-5 combines with J gene TRBJ1-4, with D uncertain. V dropped 7 bases and J dropped 8 bases, with 8 bases sitting between them. The CDR3 totals 11 residues. Germline V gives CDR1 MNHEY, CDR2 SVGAGI. Written as DNA, the CDR3 is TGTGCCAGCATTGGAGGGGAAAAACTGTTTTTT. Translated: CASIGGEKLFF.